A single sample gave rise to the 16 T cell receptor beta chains below, sequenced in a study of tumor-infiltrating lymphocytes in oesophageal squamous cell carcinoma. TCRdb fed the reads into MiXCR, producing one record per CDR3 protein. Seen here are 11,000 or so distinct CDR3 sequences, roughly 60% observed once, and the top ten hold roughly 50%. The specimen sequenced was blood. All receptors come from a female donor with esophageal squamous cell carcinoma.

This chain links TRBV6-1 with TRBJ2-7, with a possible D match to TRBD1 (5 bases). Germline V gives CDR1 MNHNS, CDR2 SASEGT. CDR3 length: 14 amino acids. Trimming took off 1 base at V and 5 bases at J, with 12 bases between the two ends. The CDR3: CASSEGAGSNEQYF. The CDR3, as DNA: TGTGCCAGCAGTGAAGGGGCAGGGTCCAACGAGCAGTACTTC.

The chain employs TRBV7-2 and TRBJ2-3; D is unclear. Trimming removed 5 bases at V and 1 base at J, with 7 bases between. The CDR3 is made up of 13 amino acids. Germline CDR1 is SGHTA and CDR2 is FQGNSA. In DNA form, the CDR3 reads TGTGCCAGCAGCCCTAGTCGCACAGATACGCAGTATTTT. It encodes CASSPSRTDTQYF. Variable domain in full (rest from reference TRBV7-2 and TRBJ2-3): GAGVSQSPSNKVTEKGKDVELRCDPISGHTALYWYRQSLGQGLEFLIYFQGNSAPDKSGLPSDRFSAERTGGSVSTLTIQRTQQEDSAVYLCASSPSRTDTQYFGPGTRLTVL.

The table lists this clonotype with a count of one. The V call is TRBV2, the J call TRBJ2-3; 9 bases align to TRBD2. Germline trimming cut 0 bases from V and 6 bases from J; bases unmatched to any gene: 4. The germline V gene encodes CDR1 SNHLY and CDR2 FYNNEI. This CDR3 contains 15 residues. CDR3 protein: CASSEAGTSLDTQYF. In DNA, the CDR3 is TGTGCCAGCAGTGAAGCGGGGACTAGCTTGGATACGCAGTATTTT.

This clonotype was seen at least ten times. At one boundary the junction diverges from the germline segment, which might be a read error. This chain connects TRBV5-1 to TRBJ1-6; D gene uncertain. CDR3 length: 17 amino acids. From germline, CDR1 is SGHRS and CDR2 YFSETQ. CDR3 sequence (DNA): TGCGCCAGCAGCTTGGAAGCCAGAAGCTCCTATAATTCACCCCTCCACTTC. Translation: CASSLEARSSYNSPLHF.

The chain recombines TRBV7-7 with TRBJ2-1, with D unresolved. Matching the DNA end better, TRBJ2-5 makes the J call doubtful. Germline V CDR1 and CDR2: SSHAT, FNYEAQ (reference sequence). This CDR3 contains 13 residues. The CDR3 reads CASSEGPEETQYF. For the CDR3, the DNA is TGTGCCAGCAGCGAAGGGCCTGAAGAGACCCAGTACTTC.

This clonotype occurred many times. The J gene is TRBJ2-6, the V gene TRBV20-1; D is uncertain. This CDR3 comprises 16 residues. The germline V and J ends were trimmed by 1 base and 0 bases, with 10 bases remaining between them. The germline V gene has CDR1 DFQATT and CDR2 SNEGSKA (reference sequence). The DNA for the CDR3 is TGCAGTGCTAGAGGGGCAGCACTCTCTGGGGCCAACGTCCTGACTTTC. Translating it yields CSARGAALSGANVLTF.

J is TRBJ2-1 and V is TRBV7-3, with 13 bases that match TRBD2. The CDR3 contains 16 residues. V lost 6 bases, J lost 4 bases, and 6 bases stayed unmatched. Germline CDR1 and CDR2: SGHTA and FQGTGA. The CDR3 coding sequence is TGTGCCAGCAGTTCATTGGGACTAGCGGGGTACAATGAGCAGTTCTTC. This codes for CASSSLGLAGYNEQFF.

J is TRBJ2-1 and V is TRBV7-3; 8 bases agree with TRBD2. The CDR3 extends over 13 amino acids. The germline V gene has CDR1 SGHTA and CDR2 FQGTGA. After removal of 3 bases from V and 15 bases from J, the junction contained 10 bases not matched to a gene. The CDR3 is CASSLSAGAPPFF. DNA for the CDR3: TGTGCCAGCAGCTTGTCAGCGGGGGCGCCCCCGTTCTTC. Combining the CDR3 with reference TRBV7-3 and TRBJ2-1 gives the whole variable domain GAGVSQTPSNKVTEKGKYVELRCDPISGHTALYWYRQSLGQGPEFLIYFQGTGAADDSGLPNDRFFAVRPEGSVSTLKIQRTERGDSAVYLCASSLSAGAPPFFGPGTRLTVL.

The V gene is TRBV7-8, the J gene TRBJ2-5; 7 bases fit TRBD1. The V segment lost 0 bases and the J segment 1 base; nucleotides outside the gene matches: 2. CDR3 length equals 15 residues. Germline V CDR1 and CDR2: SGHVS, FQNEAQ. CDR3: CASSLAGTVQETQYF. Written as DNA, the CDR3 is TGTGCCAGCAGCTTAGCTGGGACAGTCCAAGAGACCCAGTACTTC.

This rearrangement joins TRBV7-2 to TRBJ2-3, with 8 bases fitting TRBD2. The CDR3 has 15 amino acids. CDR1 and CDR2 (germline): SGHTA, FQGNSA. V lost 5 bases to trimming and J lost 2 bases; unmatched junction nucleotides: 6. CDR3 protein: CASSPQAGATDTQYF. The CDR3, as DNA: TGTGCCAGCAGCCCACAAGCGGGAGCCACAGATACGCAGTATTTT.

This CDR3 is CASSLRSTPGTDTQYF. The CDR3 DNA reads TGTGCCAGCAGCTTAAGGTCAACTCCAGGCACAGATACGCAGTATTTT. The chain couples TRBV7-3 to TRBJ2-3; no clear D. CDR1 is SGHTA, CDR2 FQGTGA, per germline. The CDR3 length is 16 residues. Trimming stripped 1 base from V and 1 base from J, with 12 bases between.

About this clonotype itself: The CDR3 does not close with the conserved phenylalanine or tryptophan, likely indicating a read error. The DNA is left out, because the CDR3 cannot be placed on it with certainty; the CDR3 is given as TCRdb lists it. This rearrangement joins TRBV7-3 to TRBJ1-1. The CDR3 spans 18 residues, counting both ends. Germline assignment: CDR1 SGHTA and CDR2 FQGTGA. This CDR3 is CASSSRTSGRPTSSTSAP.

For this clonotype: The junction does not match germline at one end; this may be a read error. V is TRBV6-1 and J is TRBJ2-1; D may be TRBD1 or TRBD2 (5 bases each). Germline loops: CDR1 MNHNS, CDR2 SASEGT. This CDR3 has 12 residues. CDR3 residues: CASSSLGAVRYF. The CDR3 DNA reads TGTGCCAGCAGCTCCCTCGGGGCAGTTCGGTACTTC.

The chain joins TRBV7-6 to TRBJ2-3; possibly TRBD2 for D (5 bases). The CDR3 consists of 16 residues. CDR1 SGHVS and CDR2 FNYEAQ come from the germline V gene. Deletions cut 5 bases from V and 0 bases from J, with 15 bases between. Here the CDR3 DNA reads TGTGCCAGCAGCCCCGGGAATAGCGATAGCACAGATACGCAGTATTTT. Its protein product is CASSPGNSDSTDTQYF.

The chain has TRBV7-2 and TRBJ2-3; tentatively, D is TRBD2 (5 bases). CDR1 and CDR2 (germline): SGHTA, FQGNSA. This CDR3 spans 14 amino acids. V gave up 5 bases and J gave up 6 bases, with 15 bases separating them. CDR3 nucleotides: TGTGCCAGCAGCCCCCGGACTGTGGCCGATACGCAGTATTTT. Residues: CASSPRTVADTQYF.

This clonotype is termed medium-sized. The CDR3 DNA reads as TGTGCCAGCACCGGCCCTACAGATACGCAGTATTTT. Translated, it gives CASTGPTDTQYF. The V gene is TRBV6-1, the J gene TRBJ2-3; D unresolved. The CDR3 extends over 12 amino acids. V was pared by 7 bases and J by 3 bases, with 8 bases between. Germline V CDR1 and CDR2: MNHNS, SASEGT.